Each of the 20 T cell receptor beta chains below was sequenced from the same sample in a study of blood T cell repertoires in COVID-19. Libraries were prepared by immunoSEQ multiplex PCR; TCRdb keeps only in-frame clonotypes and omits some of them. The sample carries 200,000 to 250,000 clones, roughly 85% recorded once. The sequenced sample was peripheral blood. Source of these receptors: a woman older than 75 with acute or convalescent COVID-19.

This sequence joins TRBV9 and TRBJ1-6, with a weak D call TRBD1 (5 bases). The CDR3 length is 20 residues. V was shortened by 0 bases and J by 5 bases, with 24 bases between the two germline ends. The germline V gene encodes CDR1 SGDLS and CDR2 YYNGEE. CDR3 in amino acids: CASSVALPARRVYHNSPLHF. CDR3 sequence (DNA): TGTGCCAGCAGCGTAGCCCTCCCCGCCCGCAGGGTGTACCATAATTCACCCCTCCACTTT.

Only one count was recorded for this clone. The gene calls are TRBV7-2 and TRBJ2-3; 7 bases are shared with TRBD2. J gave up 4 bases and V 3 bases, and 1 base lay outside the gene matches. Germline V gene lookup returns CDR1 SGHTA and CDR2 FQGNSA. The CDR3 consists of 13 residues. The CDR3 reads CASSLGGADTQYF. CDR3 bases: TGTGCCAGCAGCTTGGGGGGGGCAGATACGCAGTATTTT.

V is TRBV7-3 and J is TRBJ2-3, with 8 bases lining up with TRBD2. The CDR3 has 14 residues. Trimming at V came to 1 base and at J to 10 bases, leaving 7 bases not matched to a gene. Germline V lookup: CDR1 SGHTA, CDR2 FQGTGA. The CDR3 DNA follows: TGTGCCAGCAGCTTAAGGATTAGCGGGGCACCGCAGTATTTT. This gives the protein CASSLRISGAPQYF.

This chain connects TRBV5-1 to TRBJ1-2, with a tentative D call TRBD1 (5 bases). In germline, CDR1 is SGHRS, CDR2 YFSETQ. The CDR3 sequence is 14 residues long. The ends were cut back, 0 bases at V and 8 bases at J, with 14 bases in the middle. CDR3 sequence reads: CASSLAERGWGYTF. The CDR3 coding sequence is TGCGCCAGCAGCTTGGCCGAAAGGGGATGGGGCTACACCTTC.

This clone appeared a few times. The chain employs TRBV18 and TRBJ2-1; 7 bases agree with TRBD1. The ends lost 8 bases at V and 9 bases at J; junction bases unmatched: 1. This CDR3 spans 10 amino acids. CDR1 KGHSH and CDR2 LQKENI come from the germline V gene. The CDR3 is CASKGAEQFF. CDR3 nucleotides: TGTGCCAGCAAGGGGGCTGAGCAGTTCTTC.

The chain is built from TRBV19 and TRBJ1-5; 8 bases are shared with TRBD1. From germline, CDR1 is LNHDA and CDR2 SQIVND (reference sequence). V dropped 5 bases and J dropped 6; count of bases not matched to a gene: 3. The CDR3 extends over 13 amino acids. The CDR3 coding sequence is TGTGCCAGTAGTCAGGGGGCCCCTCAGCCCCAGCATTTT. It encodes CASSQGAPQPQHF. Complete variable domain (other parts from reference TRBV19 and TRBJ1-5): DGGITQSPKYLFRKEGQNVTLSCEQNLNHDAMYWYRQDPGQGLRLIYYSQIVNDFQKGDIAEGYSVSREKKESFPLTVTSAQKNPTAFYLCASSQGAPQPQHFGDGTRLSIL.

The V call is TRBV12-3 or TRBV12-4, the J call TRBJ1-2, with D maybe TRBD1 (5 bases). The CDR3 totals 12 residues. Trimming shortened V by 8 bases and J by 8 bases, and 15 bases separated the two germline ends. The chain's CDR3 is CASAPGVGGYTF. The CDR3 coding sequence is TGTGCCAGCGCGCCGGGGGTGGGAGGCTACACCTTC.

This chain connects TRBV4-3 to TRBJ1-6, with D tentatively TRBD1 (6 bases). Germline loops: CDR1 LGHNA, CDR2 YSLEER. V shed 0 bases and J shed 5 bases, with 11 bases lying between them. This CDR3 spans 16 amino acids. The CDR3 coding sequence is TGCGCCAGCAGCCAAGAGAGCAGGGGAAATAATTCACCCCTCCACTTT. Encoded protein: CASSQESRGNNSPLHF.

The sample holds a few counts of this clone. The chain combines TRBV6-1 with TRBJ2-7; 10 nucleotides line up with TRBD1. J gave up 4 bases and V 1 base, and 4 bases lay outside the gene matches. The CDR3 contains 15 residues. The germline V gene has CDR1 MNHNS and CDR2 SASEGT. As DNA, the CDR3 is TGTGCCAGCAGTGAAGGGACAGGGGGGGTATACGAGCAGTACTTC. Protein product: CASSEGTGGVYEQYF.

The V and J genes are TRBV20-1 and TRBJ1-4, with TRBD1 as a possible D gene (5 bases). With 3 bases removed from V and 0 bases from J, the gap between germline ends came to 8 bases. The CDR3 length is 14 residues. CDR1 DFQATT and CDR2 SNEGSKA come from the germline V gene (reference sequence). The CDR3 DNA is TGCAGTGCTAGTATGGGGCCAACTAATGAAAAACTGTTTTTT. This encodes CSASMGPTNEKLFF.

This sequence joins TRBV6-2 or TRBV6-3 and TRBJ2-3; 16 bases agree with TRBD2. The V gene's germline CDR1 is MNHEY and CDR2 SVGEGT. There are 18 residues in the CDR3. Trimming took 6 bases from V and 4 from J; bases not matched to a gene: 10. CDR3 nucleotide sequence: TGTGCCAGCAGCCCCGGGACTAGCGGGGGGGCCTATCCAGATACGCAGTATTTT. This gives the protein CASSPGTSGGAYPDTQYF.

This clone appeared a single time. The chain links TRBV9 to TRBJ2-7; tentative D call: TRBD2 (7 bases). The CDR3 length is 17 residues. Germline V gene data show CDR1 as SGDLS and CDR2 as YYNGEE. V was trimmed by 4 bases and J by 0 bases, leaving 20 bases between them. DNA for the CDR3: TGTGCCAGCAGCTCTCCCCGGGGGGCTCCCTACTCCTACGAGCAGTACTTC. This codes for CASSSPRGAPYSYEQYF.

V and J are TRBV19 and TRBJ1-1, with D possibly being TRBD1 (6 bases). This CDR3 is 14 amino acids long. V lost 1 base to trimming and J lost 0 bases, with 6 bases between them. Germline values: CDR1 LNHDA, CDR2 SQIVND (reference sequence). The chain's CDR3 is CASSIGTVNTEAFF. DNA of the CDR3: TGTGCCAGTAGTATAGGGACAGTGAACACTGAAGCTTTCTTT.

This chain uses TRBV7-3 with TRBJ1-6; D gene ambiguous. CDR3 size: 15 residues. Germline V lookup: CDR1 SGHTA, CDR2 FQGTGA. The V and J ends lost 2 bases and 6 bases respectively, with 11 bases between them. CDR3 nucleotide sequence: TGTGCCAGCAGCTTAGAGGGAGTACCTAATTCACCCCTCCACTTT. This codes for CASSLEGVPNSPLHF.

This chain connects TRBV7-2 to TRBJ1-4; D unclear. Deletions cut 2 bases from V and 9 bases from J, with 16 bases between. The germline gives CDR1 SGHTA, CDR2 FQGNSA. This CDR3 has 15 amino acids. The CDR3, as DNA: TGTGCCAGCAGCTTATCGCCCGCGGGTTTGCAAAAACTGTTTTTT. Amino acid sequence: CASSLSPAGLQKLFF. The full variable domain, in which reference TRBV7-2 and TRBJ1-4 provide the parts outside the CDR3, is GAGVSQSPSNKVTEKGKDVELRCDPISGHTALYWYRQSLGQGLEFLIYFQGNSAPDKSGLPSDRFSAERTGGSVSTLTIQRTQQEDSAVYLCASSLSPAGLQKLFFGSGTQLSVL.

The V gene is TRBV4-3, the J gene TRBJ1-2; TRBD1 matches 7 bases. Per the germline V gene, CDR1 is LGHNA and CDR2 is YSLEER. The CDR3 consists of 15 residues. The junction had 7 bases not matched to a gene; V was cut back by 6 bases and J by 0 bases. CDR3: CASSPEGTANYGYTF. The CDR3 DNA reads TGCGCCAGCAGTCCCGAGGGGACAGCTAACTATGGCTACACCTTC.

This chain's CDR3 is CASSLRPSGNTGELFF. The CDR3, as DNA: TGCGCCAGCAGCCTTAGGCCATCGGGGAACACCGGGGAGCTGTTTTTT. The rearrangement joins TRBV5-1 to TRBJ2-2; D is unresolved. Trimming shortened V by 4 bases and J by 1 base, and 14 bases separated the two germline ends. This CDR3 spans 16 amino acids. Germline V gene data show CDR1 as SGHRS and CDR2 as YFSETQ. The full variable domain, rest sourced from reference TRBV5-1 and TRBJ2-2, is KAGVTQTPRYLIKTRGQQVTLSCSPISGHRSVSWYQQTPGQGLQFLFEYFSETQRNKGNFPGRFSGRQFSNSRSEMNVSTLELGDSALYLCASSLRPSGNTGELFFGEGSRLTVL.

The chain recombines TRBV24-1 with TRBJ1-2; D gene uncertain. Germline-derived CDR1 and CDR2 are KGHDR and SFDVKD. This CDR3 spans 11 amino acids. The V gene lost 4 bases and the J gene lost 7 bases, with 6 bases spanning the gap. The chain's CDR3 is CATSDALGYTF. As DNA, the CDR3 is TGTGCCACCAGTGACGCACTTGGCTACACCTTC.

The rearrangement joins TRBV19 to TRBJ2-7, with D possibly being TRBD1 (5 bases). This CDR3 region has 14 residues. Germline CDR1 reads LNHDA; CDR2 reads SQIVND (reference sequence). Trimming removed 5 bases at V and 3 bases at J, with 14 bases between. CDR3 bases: TGTGCCAGTAGTGGGGCAGACCCAAACTACGAGCAGTACTTC. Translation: CASSGADPNYEQYF.

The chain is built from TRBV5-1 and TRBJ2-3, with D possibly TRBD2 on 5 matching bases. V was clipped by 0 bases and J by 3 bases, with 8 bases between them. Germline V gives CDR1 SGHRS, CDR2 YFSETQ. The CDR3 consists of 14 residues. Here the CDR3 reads CASSLGTATDTQYF. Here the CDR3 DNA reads TGCGCCAGCAGCTTGGGGACTGCAACAGATACGCAGTATTTT.